The source of this T cell receptor (beta chain) is a study of cytotoxic CD8 clonotypes in ibrutinib-treated CLL. Trimming took 4 bases from V and 2 from J; bases not matched to a gene: 12. CDR3 length: 17 amino acids. CDR1 is LGHNA and CDR2 is YSLEER in the germline V gene. The table came from immunoSEQ multiplex PCR; TCRdb's copy has only in-frame clones and leaves some out. There are 190,000 or so clones in the sample; about 72% occur only once, and roughly 13% lies in the top ten. Whole-study findings and limits: Upon ibrutinib response clonality rose, and upon progression it fell back toward baseline.

As to this clone: What it binds is not known.

This material consisted of PBMCs, taken after 24 months of ibrutinib treatment. The source of this sequence is a human donor with chronic lymphocytic leukemia. V is TRBV4-3 and J is TRBJ2-5; 8 positions agree with TRBD1. The DNA of the CDR3 is TGCGCCAGCAGCCCAGGGGTTGAAAGACAGGGGCAAGAGACCCAGTACTTC. It translates to CASSPGVERQGQETQYF.